This T cell receptor (beta chain) was documented in a study of T cells in Graves' hyperthyroidism and ophthalmopathy. The wider study: Once the initial diagnosis was made, peripheral blood was obtained before any treatment. Study outcomes and limitations: Blood also carried most thyroid clonotypes expanded above 0.001. The authors' 13 V-J model separated ophthalmopathy from stable hyperthyroidism.

This CDR3 contains 13 residues. CDR1 is SGHAT, CDR2 FQDESV, per germline (reference sequence). Between the trimmed V and J ends, which lost 8 bases and 3 bases, there was a span of 13 bases. This clonotype showed up many times. The antigen remains unidentified. Amplified TCR beta CDR3 regions derived from RNA transcripts. The HTBI primer set served for first-round RT-PCR of the TCR CDR3. TCRdb redid the calling of the multiplex PCR reads with MiXCR, one entry per CDR3 protein. The sample holds about 600,000 distinct CDR3 sequences; more than 15% are singletons and the top ten take 2.5% to 4%. The receptor was derived from a woman aged 40 to 50 with Graves' ophthalmopathy. V gene TRBV11-1 combines with J gene TRBJ2-5; TRBD1 is a possible D gene (5 bases). Sequenced material: blood. Here the CDR3 reads CASSPGIEETQYF. CDR3 sequence (DNA): TGTGCCAGCTCACCAGGGATAGAAGAGACCCAGTACTTC. The full variable domain, with the rest looked up from reference TRBV11-1 and TRBJ2-5, is EAEVAQSPRYKITEKSQAVAFWCDPISGHATLYWYRQILGQGPELLVQFQDESVVDDSQLPKDRFSAERLKGVDSTLKIQPAELGDSAMYLCASSPGIEETQYFGPGTRLLVL.